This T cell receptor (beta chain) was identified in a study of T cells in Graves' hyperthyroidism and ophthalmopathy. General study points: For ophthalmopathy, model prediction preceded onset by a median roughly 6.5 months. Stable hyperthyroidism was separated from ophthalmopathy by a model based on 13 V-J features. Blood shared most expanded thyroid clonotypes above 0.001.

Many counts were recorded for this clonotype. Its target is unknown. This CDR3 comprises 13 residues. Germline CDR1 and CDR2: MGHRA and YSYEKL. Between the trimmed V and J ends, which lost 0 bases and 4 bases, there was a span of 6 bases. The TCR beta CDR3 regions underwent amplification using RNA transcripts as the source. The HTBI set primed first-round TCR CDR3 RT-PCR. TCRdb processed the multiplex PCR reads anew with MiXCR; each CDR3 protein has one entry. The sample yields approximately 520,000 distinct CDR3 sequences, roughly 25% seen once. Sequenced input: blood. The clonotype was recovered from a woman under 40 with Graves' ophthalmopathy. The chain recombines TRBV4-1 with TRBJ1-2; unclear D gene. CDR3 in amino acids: CASSQDLTYGYTF. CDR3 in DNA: TGCGCCAGCAGCCAAGATCTTACCTATGGCTACACCTTC.